This T cell receptor (beta chain) appears in the sequencing data of a study of control samples from healthy donors and cancer patients. Sequencing used immunoSEQ multiplex PCR; TCRdb keeps in-frame clones, though not all of them. This table holds 74,000 or so clones, about 91% found once. The CDR3 extends over 14 amino acids. Per the germline V gene, CDR1 is SGHNT and CDR2 is YENEEA. V dropped 5 bases and J dropped 4; count of bases not matched to a gene: 6. The gene calls are TRBV11-3 and TRBJ1-1; 8 positions agree with TRBD1. Source material: blood. The receptor was isolated from a man aged 45-65 years in good health. The CDR3 region has the DNA TGTGCCAGCAGCGCCCGGACAGGGTCCACTGAAGCTTTCTTT. Protein: CASSARTGSTEAFF.